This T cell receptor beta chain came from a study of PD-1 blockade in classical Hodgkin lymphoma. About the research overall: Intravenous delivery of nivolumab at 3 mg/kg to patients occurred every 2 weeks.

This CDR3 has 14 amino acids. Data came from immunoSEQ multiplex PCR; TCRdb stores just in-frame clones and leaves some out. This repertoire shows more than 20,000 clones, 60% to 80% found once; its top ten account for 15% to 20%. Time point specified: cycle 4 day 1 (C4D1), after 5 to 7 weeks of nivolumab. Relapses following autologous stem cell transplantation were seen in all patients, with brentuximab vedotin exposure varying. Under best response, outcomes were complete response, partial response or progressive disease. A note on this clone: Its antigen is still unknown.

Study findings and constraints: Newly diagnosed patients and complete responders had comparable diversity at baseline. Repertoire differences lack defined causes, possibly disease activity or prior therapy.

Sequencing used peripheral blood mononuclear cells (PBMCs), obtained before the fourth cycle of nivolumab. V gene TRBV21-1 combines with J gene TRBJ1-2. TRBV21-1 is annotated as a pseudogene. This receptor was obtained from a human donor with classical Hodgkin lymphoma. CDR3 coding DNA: TGTGCCAGCAGCAAAGTCGTGGGGGGTCATGGCTACACCTTC. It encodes CASSKVVGGHGYTF.